These 17 T cell receptor beta chains originate from one sample sequenced in a study of naive and memory T cell subsets. Ligated cDNA underwent four rounds of PCR with nested alpha and beta constant region primers and SP2. TCRdb processed the 5' RACE reads anew with MiXCR; each CDR3 protein has one entry. The repertoire holds roughly 56,000 distinct CDR3 sequences, with 7.2% as singletons. An oligonucleotide containing a UMI was ligated to the 3' end of TCR cDNA. These receptors were taken from a male donor in good health.

The sample holds one count of this clonotype. A read error may explain this, as a much larger clone is one base away. The chain couples TRBV20-1 to TRBJ1-6; D ambiguous. CDR3 length equals 14 residues. Germline-derived CDR1 and CDR2 are DFQATT and SNEGSKA (reference sequence). CDR3 sequence: CSARDPGGNSRLHF. CDR3 bases: TGCAGTGCTAGAGACCCCGGCGGTAATTCACGCCTCCACTTT.

This clonotype showed up many times. The J gene is TRBJ2-5, the V gene TRBV6-1; D gene unclear. The CDR3 spans 13 residues. V lost 2 bases and J lost 9, with 13 bases in between. The germline CDR1 and CDR2 sequences are MNHNS and SASEGT. The CDR3: CASSEYSLKAQYF. The CDR3 nucleotides are TGTGCCAGCAGTGAATATTCGCTAAAGGCCCAGTACTTC.

The V call is TRBV5-1, the J call TRBJ2-1; D is undetermined. The CDR3 extends over 15 amino acids. V was clipped by 6 bases and J by 4 bases, with 17 bases between them. Germline CDR1 is SGHRS and CDR2 is YFSETQ. In nucleotides, the CDR3 is TGCGCCAGCACCGGTGGGGTGACCCCATACAATGAGCAGTTCTTC. It translates to CASTGGVTPYNEQFF.

This clonotype was picked up many times. This chain links TRBV6-4 with TRBJ2-1; TRBD2 aligns across 11 bases. The V and J ends lost 6 bases and 6 bases, in that order; junction bases with no gene match: 7. This CDR3 has 15 amino acids. Germline lookup yields CDR1 MRHNA and CDR2 SNTAGT. CDR3 region: CASSDGTSGGNEQFF. In nucleotides, the CDR3 is TGTGCCAGCAGCGACGGGACTAGCGGAGGCAATGAGCAGTTCTTC.

As to this clonotype: The junction departs from the called germline gene at one end, perhaps through a read error. The V and J genes are TRBV6-6 and TRBJ2-1; D remains unclear. The germline V gene has CDR1 MNHNY and CDR2 SVGAGI (reference sequence). The CDR3 is 12 amino acids. The CDR3 loop is CTSSYADDEQFF. CDR3 bases: TGTACCAGCAGTTACGCGGACGATGAGCAGTTCTTC.

The chain employs TRBV14 and TRBJ1-1, with D perhaps TRBD1 (5 bases). Looked up from germline, CDR1 is SGHDN and CDR2 is FVKESK. Trimming took off 5 bases at V and 5 bases at J, with 15 bases between the two ends. CDR3 length: 14 amino acids. The CDR3 region has the DNA TGTGCCAGCAGCGACGACAGCTGGAGTACTGAAGCTTTCTTT. This encodes CASSDDSWSTEAFF.

This clonotype occurred many times. The chain uses TRBV7-9 and TRBJ2-6; D is perhaps TRBD1 (6 bases). The CDR3 has 15 amino acids. V was clipped by 5 bases and J by 4 bases, with 12 bases between them. Germline V lookup: CDR1 SEHNR, CDR2 FQNEAQ (reference sequence). CDR3 residues: CASSPDRRGANVLTF. CDR3 coding DNA: TGTGCCAGCAGCCCGGACAGAAGAGGGGCCAACGTCCTGACTTTC. The whole variable domain, filled in from reference TRBV7-9 and TRBJ2-6, reads DTGVSQNPRHKITKRGQNVTFRCDPISEHNRLYWYRQTLGQGPEFLTYFQNEAQLEKSRLLSDRFSAERPKGSFSTLEIQRTEQGDSAMYLCASSPDRRGANVLTFGAGSRLTVL.

V usage is TRBV2 and J usage is TRBJ2-3, with D maybe TRBD2 (6 bases). The CDR3 has 14 residues. Germline V CDR1 and CDR2: SNHLY, FYNNEI. Deletions cut 2 bases from V and 1 base from J, with 7 bases between. CDR3 amino acids: CASSEIAGTDTQYF. CDR3 in DNA: TGTGCCAGCAGTGAAATAGCGGGCACAGATACGCAGTATTTT.

The chain carries TRBV20-1 and TRBJ2-1, with D tentatively TRBD1 or TRBD2 (5 bases each). V was trimmed by 0 bases and J by 4 bases, leaving 13 bases between them. This CDR3 is built from 15 residues. CDR1 and CDR2 from the germline V gene are DFQATT and SNEGSKA (reference sequence). DNA for the CDR3: TGCAGTGCTAGAGATCCGGGGCCCGAGTACAATGAGCAGTTCTTC. Its protein is CSARDPGPEYNEQFF.

This clonotype was picked up many times. This chain uses TRBV29-1 with TRBJ2-3; TRBD1 is a possible D gene (6 bases). CDR1 is SQVTM and CDR2 is ANQGSEA in the germline V gene. The CDR3 is made up of 15 amino acids. Trimming cost V 3 bases and J 2 bases, with 15 bases left between them. This chain's CDR3 is CSVDSRQENTDTQYF. CDR3 coding DNA: TGCAGCGTTGATTCTCGACAGGAGAACACAGATACGCAGTATTTT.

A few counts support this clonotype. The chain combines TRBV7-9 with TRBJ1-1, with a possible D match to TRBD1 (6 bases). Trimming cost V 5 bases and J 5 bases, with 15 bases left between them. Germline CDR1 reads SEHNR; CDR2 reads FQNEAQ (reference sequence). CDR3 size: 14 residues. CDR3 in DNA: TGTGCCAGCAGCGCGACATTTAGGGGGACTGAAGCTTTCTTT. This encodes CASSATFRGTEAFF.

In this sample, this clonotype turned up many times. This sequence joins TRBV20-1 and TRBJ1-1; no firm D call. The ends were cut back, 3 bases at V and 0 bases at J, with 14 bases in the middle. Per germline, CDR1 DFQATT and CDR2 SNEGSKA (reference sequence). The CDR3 has 15 amino acids. The CDR3 region has the DNA TGCAGTGCTAGGGGAAATGGGCGAATGAACACTGAAGCTTTCTTT. Translated: CSARGNGRMNTEAFF.

The chain combines TRBV9 with TRBJ2-1; 7 nucleotides match TRBD2. The length of the CDR3 is 19 residues. Germline loops: CDR1 SGDLS, CDR2 YYNGEE. The J segment lost 2 bases and the V segment lost 0 bases, leaving 14 bases of the junction unmatched. The CDR3 loop reads CASSVGTGGSPITYNEQFF. CDR3 in DNA: TGTGCCAGCAGCGTAGGGACTGGCGGGAGCCCCATCACCTACAATGAGCAGTTCTTC.

This chain connects TRBV11-3 to TRBJ2-1; D unresolved. There are 15 residues in the CDR3. Trimming took 1 base from V and 4 from J, leaving 11 bases between them. Looked up from germline, CDR1 is SGHNT and CDR2 is YENEEA. CDR3 residues: CASSLGYSRYNEQFF. CDR3 bases: TGTGCCAGCAGCTTAGGGTACAGCCGATACAATGAGCAGTTCTTC.

This clonotype was seen ten or more times. V usage is TRBV12-3 or TRBV12-4 and J usage is TRBJ1-2; perhaps TRBD1 as D (5 bases). There are 13 residues in the CDR3. V gave up 4 bases and J gave up 4 bases, with 10 bases separating them. The CDR3 here is CASSWGPSYGYTF. As DNA, the CDR3 is TGTGCCAGCAGTTGGGGCCCATCCTATGGCTACACCTTC.

The rearrangement links TRBV11-2 to TRBJ2-7, with D perhaps TRBD1 or TRBD2 (5 bases each). CDR1 is SGHAT and CDR2 is FQNNGV in the germline V gene. V lost 6 bases to trimming and J lost 2 bases, with 17 bases between them. The CDR3 consists of 15 residues. The CDR3 DNA reads as TGTGCCAGCAGACGAGGGACCTCAGTTACCTACGAGCAGTACTTC. Its protein product is CASRRGTSVTYEQYF.

This clonotype has ten or more counts. The V call is TRBV3-1, the J call TRBJ2-7, with D perhaps TRBD1 (5 bases). The germline gives CDR1 LGHDT, CDR2 YNNKEL (reference sequence). V lost 3 bases and J 4 bases, leaving 7 bases between the germline ends. CDR3 length equals 12 residues. The CDR3 is CASSQGPYEQYF. The DNA of the CDR3 is TGTGCCAGCAGCCAGGGGCCATACGAGCAGTACTTC.